This T cell receptor (beta chain) was found in a study of regulatory T cells in long-lasting Graves disease. Both iRepertoire HTBI primers and Arm-PCR of CDR3 regions were used to build the TCR beta libraries. MiXCR was run by TCRdb on the multiplex PCR reads, yielding one entry per CDR3 protein. This table has roughly 360,000 distinct CDR3 sequences, less than 30% appearing once. Between the trimmed V and J ends, which lost 4 bases and 3 bases, there was a span of 16 bases. Germline CDR1 and CDR2: MDHEN and SYDVKM. The CDR3 extends over 16 amino acids. The time point was: persistent/refractory GD, antithyroid drugs over 5 years with positive TRAb. Preparation of the TCR library used RNA extracted from PBMCs. This clonotype was seen more than once but under ten times.

This rearrangement joins TRBV28 to TRBJ2-1, with a tentative D call TRBD2 (6 bases). This clonotype originated in a woman in her 40s with Graves disease. Source: peripheral blood mononuclear cells (PBMCs), taken when the disease was refractory, from a patient treated with antithyroid drugs. CDR3 amino acids: CASSSYSGPSYNEQFF. CDR3 nucleotide sequence: TGTGCCAGCAGTTCCTATAGCGGACCTAGCTACAATGAGCAGTTCTTC.